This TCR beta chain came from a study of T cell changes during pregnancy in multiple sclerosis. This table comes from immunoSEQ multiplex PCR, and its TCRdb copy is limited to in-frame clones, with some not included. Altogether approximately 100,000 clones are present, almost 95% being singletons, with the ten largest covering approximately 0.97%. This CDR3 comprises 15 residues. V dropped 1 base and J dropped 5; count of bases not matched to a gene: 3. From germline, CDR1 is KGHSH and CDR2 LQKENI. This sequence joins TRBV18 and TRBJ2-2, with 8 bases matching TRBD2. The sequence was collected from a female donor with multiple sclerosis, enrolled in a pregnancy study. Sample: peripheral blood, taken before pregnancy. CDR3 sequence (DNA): TGTGCCAGCTCACCACAGCGGGAGATAACCGGGGAGCTGTTTTTT. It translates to CASSPQREITGELFF. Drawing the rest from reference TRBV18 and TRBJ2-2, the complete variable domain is NAGVMQNPRHLVRRRGQEARLRCSPMKGHSHVYWYRQLPEEGLKFMVYLQKENIIDESGMPKERFSAEFPKEGPSILRIQQVVRGDSAAYFCASSPQREITGELFFGEGSRLTVL.